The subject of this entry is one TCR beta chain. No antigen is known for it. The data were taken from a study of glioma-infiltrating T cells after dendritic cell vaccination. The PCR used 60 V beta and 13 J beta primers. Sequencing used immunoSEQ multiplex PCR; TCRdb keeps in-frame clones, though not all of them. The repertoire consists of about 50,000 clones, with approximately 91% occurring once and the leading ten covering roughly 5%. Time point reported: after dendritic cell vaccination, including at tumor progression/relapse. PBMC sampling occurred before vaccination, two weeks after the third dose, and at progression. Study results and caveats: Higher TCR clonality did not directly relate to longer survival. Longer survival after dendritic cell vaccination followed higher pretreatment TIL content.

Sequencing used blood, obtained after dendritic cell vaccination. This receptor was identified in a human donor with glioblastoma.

CDR3 region: CASSVSQDSNQPQHF. The CDR3 region has the DNA TGTGCCAGCAGCGTAAGCCAGGATAGCAATCAGCCCCAGCATTTT. The chain joins TRBV9 to TRBJ1-5; D unclear. Germline V CDR1 and CDR2: SGDLS, YYNGEE. The CDR3 length is 15 residues. Trimming removed 1 base from V and 0 bases from J, with 8 bases in between.